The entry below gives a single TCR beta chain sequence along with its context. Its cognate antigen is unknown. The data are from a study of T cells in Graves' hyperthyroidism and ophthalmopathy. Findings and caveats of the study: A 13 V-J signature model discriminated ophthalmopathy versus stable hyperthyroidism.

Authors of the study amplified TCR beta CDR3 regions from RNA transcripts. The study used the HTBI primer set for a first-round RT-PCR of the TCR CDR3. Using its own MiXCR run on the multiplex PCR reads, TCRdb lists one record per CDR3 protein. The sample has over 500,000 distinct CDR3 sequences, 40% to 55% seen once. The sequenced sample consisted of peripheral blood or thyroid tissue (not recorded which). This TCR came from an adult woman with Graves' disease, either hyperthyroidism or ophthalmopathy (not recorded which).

The CDR3 DNA reads TGTGCCACACAGGGGGCTATGAACACTGAAGCTTTCTTT. Its translation: CATQGAMNTEAFF. V is TRBV15 and J is TRBJ1-1; 9 positions agree with TRBD1. With 9 bases clipped from V and 0 bases from J, the junction kept 2 bases outside the gene matches. The CDR3 has 13 residues. The V gene's germline CDR1 is LNHNV and CDR2 YYDKDF (reference sequence).